The present T cell receptor (beta chain) was sequenced within a study of blood T cell repertoires in COVID-19. Study in general: There were acute and convalescent COVID-19 samples, and they came from the United States, Italy and Spain. PBMCs, B-cell-depleted T cells, or T cells provided the cDNA or gDNA that made up the material.

CDR3 size: 16 residues. As processed by the authors: Cell counts per sample came from amplifying reference gene primers. Method: immunoSEQ multiplex PCR; TCRdb's copy keeps in-frame clones and lacks some. V, J and clone size are taken as reported in that table, and D and trimming were inferred from the DNA itself. The sample lists 150,000 to 200,000 clones, about nine tenths seen once, with 2.5% to 4% in the top ten. The TCR comes from a man between 65 and 85 years old with acute or convalescent COVID-19. Sequenced material: peripheral blood. The rearrangement uses TRBV21-1 and TRBJ1-1; the table's D call of TRBD1 was not tested on the DNA. TRBV21-1 is listed as a pseudogene. The CDR3 loop reads CASSKKGQGARTEAFF. The CDR3 DNA sequence: TGTGCCAGCAGCAAAAAAGGACAGGGGGCAAGAACTGAAGCTTTCTTT.